These T cell receptor beta chains were read from a single sample in a study of T cells after yellow fever vaccination. MiXCR, applied by TCRdb to the 5' RACE reads, yields one record per CDR3 protein. This sample carries hundreds of thousands of distinct CDR3 sequences, approximately 13% of them seen once, and the ten largest clones take 15%. The specimen comprised PBMCs, sampled on the day of the yellow fever booster vaccination. All receptors come from a man aged 25 to 45 who received the YFV17D yellow fever vaccine. CDR3s include the opening cysteine and the closing phenylalanine or tryptophan. D genes are given only for firm matches. Not all rows give a size; the values are once, few, many and, for expanded clones, a class.

many,TRBV25-1,TRBD2,TRBJ2-1,CASSAGTSGYNEQFF,TGTGCCAGCTCCGCCGGGACTAGCGGTTACAATGAGCAGTTCTTC
.,TRBV6-1,.,TRBJ2-2,CASSPLPQGPGELFF,TGTGCCAGCAGTCCGCTTCCCCAGGGACCCGGGGAGCTGTTTTTT
many,TRBV9,.,TRBJ2-3,CASSVEGDTQYF,TGTGCCAGCAGCGTAGAAGGGGACACGCAGTATTTT
.,TRBV7-9,.,TRBJ2-7,CASSLLPQSYEQYF,TGTGCCAGCAGCTTACTTCCTCAGAGCTACGAGCAGTACTTC
.,TRBV2,TRBD2,TRBJ2-3,CASRGTSGSSTDTQYF,TGTGCCAGCAGAGGGACTAGCGGTTCTAGCACAGATACGCAGTATTTT
.,TRBV12-3/TRBV12-4,.,TRBJ2-4,CASSPGITAKNIQYF,TGTGCCAGCAGTCCCGGGATTACAGCGAAAAACATTCAGTACTTC
many,TRBV7-2,TRBD1,TRBJ1-2,CASSLHNLDRDGYTF,TGTGCCAGCAGCTTGCATAATTTGGACAGGGACGGCTACACCTTC
few,TRBV25-1,TRBD1,TRBJ1-6,CASSELGQDNSPLHF,TGTGCCAGCAGTGAACTGGGACAGGATAATTCACCCCTCCACTTT
few,TRBV6-1,TRBD1,TRBJ2-7,CASSPDRGPTYEQYF,TGTGCCAGCAGCCCGGACAGGGGGCCTACCTACGAGCAGTACTTC
.,TRBV5-6,TRBD2,TRBJ2-2,CASSPPGLGTGELFF,TGTGCCAGCAGCCCTCCGGGACTAGGCACCGGGGAGCTGTTTTTT
many,TRBV7-9,.,TRBJ1-6,CASSLEGRRSPLHF,TGTGCCAGCAGCTTAGAGGGGAGGCGATCACCCCTCCACTTT
.,TRBV2,.,TRBJ2-5,CASSLMYQETQYF,TGTGCCAGCAGTCTTATGTACCAAGAGACCCAGTACTTC
.,TRBV2,.,TRBJ2-1,CASREEQASGFEQFF,TGTGCCAGCAGGGAGGAGCAAGCATCGGGCTTTGAGCAGTTCTTC
.,TRBV12-3/TRBV12-4,.,TRBJ2-2,CASSFAKGDTGELFF,TGTGCCAGCAGTTTCGCCAAGGGGGACACCGGGGAGCTGTTTTTT
.,TRBV9,.,TRBJ2-5,CASSVGQGGYQETQYF,TGTGCCAGCAGCGTAGGGCAGGGGGGGTACCAAGAGACCCAGTACTTC
few,TRBV29-1,TRBD2,TRBJ2-3,CSVESRGRTSGIPVPDTQYF,TGCAGCGTTGAATCTCGTGGTAGGACTAGCGGGATCCCCGTCCCCGATACGCAGTATTTT
.,TRBV5-4,TRBD2,TRBJ2-7,CASSYRTSDYEQYF,TGTGCCAGCAGCTATAGGACTAGCGACTACGAGCAGTACTTC
.,TRBV27,.,TRBJ1-5,CASSSRNQPQHF,TGTGCCAGCAGTTCACGCAATCAGCCCCAGCATTTT
few,TRBV12-3/TRBV12-4,TRBD2,TRBJ2-7,CASTARLAGLSSYEQYF,TGTGCCAGCACAGCGCGACTAGCGGGGTTGAGCTCCTACGAGCAGTACTTC
.,TRBV7-2,.,TRBJ2-7,CASSPVGGTYEQYF,TGTGCCAGCAGCCCGGTGGGGGGAACCTACGAGCAGTACTTC
.,TRBV9,TRBD2,TRBJ2-1,CASSLVTSGSLDEQFF,TGTGCCAGCAGTTTGGTCACTAGCGGGAGCCTCGATGAGCAGTTCTTC
few,TRBV29-1,.,TRBJ2-7,CSAVDRDYEQYF,TGCAGCGCCGTGGACAGAGACTACGAGCAGTACTTC
.,TRBV20-1,TRBD1,TRBJ1-5,CSAPIRGGVSSNQPQHF,TGCAGTGCGCCGATAAGAGGGGGCGTTAGTAGCAATCAGCCCCAGCATTTT
few,TRBV20-1,.,TRBJ1-1,CSASWTRMNTEAFF,TGCAGTGCTAGTTGGACACGCATGAACACTGAAGCTTTCTTT
few,TRBV20-1,TRBD1,TRBJ2-7,CSAVRDRIYEQYF,TGCAGTGCGGTCCGGGACAGAATCTACGAGCAGTACTTC
.,TRBV5-6,TRBD2,TRBJ2-1,CAGSSGRGPANEQFF,TGTGCCGGTTCTAGCGGGAGGGGGCCGGCAAATGAGCAGTTCTTC
.,TRBV9,TRBD2,TRBJ2-7,CASGPGLPPYEQYF,TGTGCCAGCGGTCCGGGACTACCGCCCTACGAGCAGTACTTC
few,TRBV2,.,TRBJ2-1,CASVGGPNNEQFF,TGTGCCAGCGTCGGGGGGCCTAACAATGAGCAGTTCTTC
.,TRBV10-2,TRBD2,TRBJ2-3,CASSEMAGGSPTQYF,TGCGCCAGCAGTGAGATGGCGGGAGGCTCACCTACGCAGTATTTT
few,TRBV2,TRBD1,TRBJ2-1,CATQTSDRGGVVYNEQFF,TGTGCCACCCAAACCTCGGACAGGGGAGGGGTGGTTTACAATGAGCAGTTCTTC
.,TRBV12-2,.,TRBJ2-7,CASRRSGRVHEQYF,TGTGCAAGTCGCCGTAGCGGGAGAGTACACGAGCAGTACTTC
.,TRBV9,TRBD2,TRBJ2-1,CASGGRANMNEQFF,TGTGCCAGCGGCGGGAGGGCCAATATGAATGAGCAGTTCTTC
once,TRBV5-1,.,TRBJ2-6,CASSWALNSGANVLTF,TGCGCCAGCAGCTGGGCCCTCAACTCTGGGGCCAACGTCCTGACTTTC
few,TRBV7-8,.,TRBJ2-1,CASSSTVGNEQFF,TGTGCCAGCAGCTCTACGGTCGGAAATGAGCAGTTCTTC
many,TRBV7-3,.,TRBJ2-1,CASSSGLSSSYNEQFF,TGTGCCAGCAGCTCAGGGCTTTCAAGCTCCTACAATGAGCAGTTCTTC
few,TRBV7-9,TRBD1,TRBJ2-7,CASSLAGPGTGGDEQYF,TGTGCCAGCAGCTTAGCCGGGCCCGGGACAGGGGGGGACGAGCAGTACTTC
few,TRBV6-1,.,TRBJ2-3,CASNRDSGRSDTQYF,TGTGCCAGCAACCGGGATTCTGGACGATCAGATACGCAGTATTTT
many,TRBV7-2,.,TRBJ2-1,CASSFGYSRGGYEQFF,TGTGCCAGCAGCTTCGGTTATTCCCGAGGTGGTTATGAGCAGTTCTTC
many,TRBV14,TRBD2,TRBJ2-1,CASSPASVLARARYNEQFF,TGTGCCAGCAGCCCGGCATCTGTACTAGCGCGAGCGCGCTACAATGAGCAGTTCTTC
.,TRBV29-1,TRBD2,TRBJ2-1,CSVEVAELGEGQGNEQFF,TGCAGCGTTGAAGTCGCGGAATTGGGGGAGGGCCAAGGGAATGAGCAGTTCTTC
few,TRBV12-3/TRBV12-4,TRBD1,TRBJ2-2,CASSSGTGGFGELFF,TGTGCCAGCAGTTCCGGGACAGGGGGTTTCGGGGAGCTGTTTTTT
few,TRBV6-5,TRBD2,TRBJ2-1,CASSYAGLADYNEQFF,TGTGCCAGCAGTTACGCGGGACTAGCGGACTACAATGAGCAGTTCTTC
few,TRBV2,.,TRBJ1-1,CASSEVPSTEAFF,TGTGCCAGCAGTGAAGTTCCGAGCACTGAAGCTTTCTTT
.,TRBV6-5,.,TRBJ2-2,CASSSPTGRLNTGELFF,TGTGCCAGCAGTTCCCCCACAGGAAGGCTCAACACCGGGGAGCTGTTTTTT
.,TRBV27,TRBD2,TRBJ2-3,CASRRTGTTLSDTQYF,TGTGCCAGCAGGAGAACCGGGACTACTCTTTCAGATACGCAGTATTTT
.,TRBV29-1,TRBD2,TRBJ2-1,CSATGTSSEQFF,TGCAGCGCAACCGGGACTAGCAGTGAGCAGTTCTTC
few,TRBV28,TRBD2,TRBJ2-1,CASRRLGLAGVGEQFF,TGTGCCAGCAGAAGACTGGGACTAGCGGGAGTAGGAGAGCAGTTCTTC
.,TRBV20-1,.,TRBJ2-5,CCRGGQGQETQYF,TGCTGCCGGGGGGGACAGGGCCAAGAGACCCAGTACTTC
.,TRBV5-1,TRBD1,TRBJ2-3,CASSQRRDRGADTQYF,TGCGCCAGCAGTCAGCGCCGGGACAGGGGTGCAGATACGCAGTATTTT
few,TRBV6-1,.,TRBJ2-3,CASRSVASGGTGKYTQYF,TGTGCCAGCAGATCGGTCGCGAGCGGGGGGACAGGGAAGTATACGCAGTATTTT